This T cell receptor (beta chain) derives from a study of T-cell memory formation after mild COVID-19. This clonotype was observed a handful of times. J was trimmed by 4 bases and V by 4 bases; bases with no gene match: 11. There are 17 residues in the CDR3. The V gene's germline CDR1 is SGHTA and CDR2 FQGNSA. TCRdb re-derived calls from the 5' RACE reads in MiXCR, one entry per CDR3 protein. The data contain hundreds of thousands of distinct CDR3 sequences, approximately 18% of them singletons. The chain couples TRBV7-2 to TRBJ2-7; the match to TRBD2 covers 12 bases. The sequence derives from a man aged 18-30 years who had mild COVID-19 (a few samples of this study predate the infection). Cell type and time point are not known. Sequenced input: PBMCs or a T cell subset sorted from them (not recorded which). CDR3 nucleotides: TGTGCCAGCAGCTCCCAGTATCTAGCGGGGGGGCCTTACGAGCAGTACTTC. Its protein is CASSSQYLAGGPYEQYF.